The clone carrying this T cell receptor beta chain was observed a handful of times. Its antigen remains unidentified. Treatment described: roughly 11-day PBMC culture with coronavirus spike peptide pools or control peptides (ViraFEST assay). The sample belongs to a study of vaccination and CD4 T cells after COVID-19. An Oncomine TCR Beta short-read assay was used to sequence the DNA from cultured CD4+ T cells. TCRdb processed the PCR reads anew with MiXCR; each CDR3 protein has one entry. The table lists about 5,000 distinct CDR3 sequences, around 62% of them singletons. The specimen sequenced was CD4+ T cells from blood, cultured in vitro. The sequence was obtained from a human donor who had recovered from COVID-19.

CDR3 coding DNA: TGTGCCACCAGCAGAACCCAGGGGCTTTATGGCTACACCTTC. It translates to CATSRTQGLYGYTF. The V call is TRBV15, the J call TRBJ1-2, with D perhaps TRBD1 (6 bases). The V gene lost 2 bases and the J gene lost 5 bases, with 12 bases spanning the gap. Germline CDR1 LNHNV, CDR2 YYDKDF (reference sequence). This CDR3 spans 14 amino acids.